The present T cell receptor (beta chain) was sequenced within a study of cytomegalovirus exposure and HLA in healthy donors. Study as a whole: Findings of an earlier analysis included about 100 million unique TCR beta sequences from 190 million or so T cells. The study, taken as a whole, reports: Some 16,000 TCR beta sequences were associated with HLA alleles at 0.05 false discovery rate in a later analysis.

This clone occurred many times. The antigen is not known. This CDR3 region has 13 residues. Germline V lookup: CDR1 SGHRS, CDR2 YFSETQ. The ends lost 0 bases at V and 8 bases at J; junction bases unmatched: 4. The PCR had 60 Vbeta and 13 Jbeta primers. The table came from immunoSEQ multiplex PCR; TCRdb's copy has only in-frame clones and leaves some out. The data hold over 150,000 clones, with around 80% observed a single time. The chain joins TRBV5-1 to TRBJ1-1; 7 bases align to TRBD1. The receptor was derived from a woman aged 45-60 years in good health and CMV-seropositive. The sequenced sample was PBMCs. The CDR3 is CASSLGTGSEAFF. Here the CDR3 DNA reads TGCGCCAGCAGCTTGGGGACAGGCTCCGAAGCTTTCTTT. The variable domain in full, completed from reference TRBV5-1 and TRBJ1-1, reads KAGVTQTPRYLIKTRGQQVTLSCSPISGHRSVSWYQQTPGQGLQFLFEYFSETQRNKGNFPGRFSGRQFSNSRSEMNVSTLELGDSALYLCASSLGTGSEAFFGQGTRLTVV.